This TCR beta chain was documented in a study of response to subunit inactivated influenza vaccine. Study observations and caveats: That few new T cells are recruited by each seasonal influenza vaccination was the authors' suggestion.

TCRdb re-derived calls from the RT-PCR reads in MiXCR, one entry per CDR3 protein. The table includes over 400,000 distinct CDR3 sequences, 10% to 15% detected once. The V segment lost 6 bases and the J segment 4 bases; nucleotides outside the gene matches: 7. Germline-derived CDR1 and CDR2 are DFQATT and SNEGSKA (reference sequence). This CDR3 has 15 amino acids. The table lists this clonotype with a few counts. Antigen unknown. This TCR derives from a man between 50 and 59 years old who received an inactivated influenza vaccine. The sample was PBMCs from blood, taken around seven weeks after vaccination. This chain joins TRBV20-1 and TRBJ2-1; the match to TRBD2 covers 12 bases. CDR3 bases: TGCAGTGCCCCCTCCGGGACTAGCGGGTACAATGAGCAGTTCTTC. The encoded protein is CSAPSGTSGYNEQFF.